The present T cell receptor beta chain was sequenced within a study of T cells in Graves' hyperthyroidism and ophthalmopathy (dated by TCRdb to about 2019). About the study as a whole: Peripheral blood samples were taken at the time of initial diagnosis, prior to any treatment. For training and testing, the 100 or so patients in the discovery cohort were randomly divided in a 7:3 ratio. Whether ophthalmopathy could be predicted prospectively was tested in an independent validation cohort made up of 18 to 20 hyperthyroidism patients plus 17 patients who later progressed to ophthalmopathy. To identify TCR V-J signatures that set the groups apart, the researchers used a discovery cohort of 100 patients, made up of approximately 43 with Graves' ophthalmopathy and 57 with stable Graves' hyperthyroidism. In addition, the study compared T-cell repertoires in thyroid tissue and in blood from five or six Graves' hyperthyroidism patients. After blood sampling, hyperthyroidism patients were treated with methimazole at a starting dose of 30 mg daily, and ophthalmopathy patients were treated with high-dose intravenous methylprednisolone. The paper describes TCR Vbeta CDR3 sequencing of 140 or so peripheral blood samples, made up of 40 to 45 ophthalmopathy patients, roughly 80 hyperthyroidism patients and around 17 progressor patients.

On this clonotype itself: Its antigen target is currently unknown. Qualities for individual bases were not recorded, and no much larger clone is one base off.

The CDR3 goes from the cysteine to the phenylalanine over 14 residues. CDR3 DNA is the only sequence kept; it has 42 bases, read in frame from the first base. At the junction V is shortened by 5 bases and J by 6 bases, with 13 bases in between. CDR1 and CDR2 (SGHTA, FQGNSA) derive from the germline V gene. TCR beta CDR3 regions were amplified from RNA transcripts. The TCR CDR3 was subjected to a first round of RT-PCR using the HTBI primer set and the Qiagen OneStep RT-PCR kit. Libraries were constructed in a second round of multiplex PCR, after which size selection and purification were carried out. The libraries were sequenced on an Illumina HiSeq2000 using paired-end 100 bp reads. The authors processed their data as follows. SOAPnuke was used to process the raw data, removing reads that contained adapters or uncalled bases, had a mean Phred below 15, or lacked an exact match to the constant primer or identifier. COPE v1.2.5 was used to merge high-quality paired reads, and clonotypes were defined as unique nucleotide sequences. Clonotypes were aligned to IMGT TRBV, TRBD and TRBJ reference segments using MiTCR v1.1. Analysis was restricted to V-J combinations with a frequency above 0.0001, which covered about 99% of repertoires. The TCS score was defined as the ratio of F50 (clonal expansion) to E x V (chaos), calculated using BLOSUM62-based TCRdist between CDR3 peptides within each V-J. Welch's t-statistics and random forest reduced around 510 V-J features to roughly 13, which were used in a naive Bayes classifier (R e1071). TCRdb reworked the public reads: Q25 trimming with fastp, MiXCR clone assembly, productive beta chains retained. Rows with a matching CDR3 protein are joined into one entry that keeps the most common DNA and genes. The V and J calls were not made by the authors but by TCRdb's processing. This sample holds about 320,000 distinct CDR3 sequences; 15% to 20% were observed only once. Around a third of the sample lies in the top ten.

Results and caveats for the whole study, not just this receptor: In validation, progression to ophthalmopathy was predicted by the model with nearly 71% sensitivity and 72.22% specificity, a median of approximately 7.1 months before onset. Blood samples also contained most of the expanded thyroid clonotypes (frequency above 0.001), which suggests that blood repertoires may reflect thyroid immune responses. Sample size was not statistically predetermined, and blinding of investigators to group allocation was not performed. Ophthalmopathy was separated from stable hyperthyroidism by a 13 V-J signature model, with about 86% sensitivity and 81% to 82% specificity obtained in cross-validation and 80%/75% obtained in testing.

Graves' hyperthyroidism was defined as stable when no progression to ophthalmopathy occurred over 18 months of follow-up. Hyperthyroidism patients were aged 18 to 65 years and newly diagnosed, with disease duration of less than 2 months. The study excluded patients with uncontrolled infections, other autoimmune diseases, pregnancy or lactation. Diagnoses relied on clinical symptoms, serum thyroxine and TRAb, thyroid ultrasound and orbital computed tomography. Ficoll-Paque density gradient centrifugation was used to isolate PBMCs from 8 to 10 ml of fresh peripheral blood. Trizol reagent was used to extract total RNA, and RNA quality was then checked on an Agilent 2100 Bioanalyzer.

The sequence came from a man in his thirties or forties with Graves' hyperthyroidism. The chain uses TRBV7-2 and TRBJ2-2, with TRBD2 perhaps the D gene, on 6 matching bases. The sequencing input was blood. The CDR3 protein sequence reads: CASSLGSVAGELFF. In nucleotides, the sequence is TGTGCCAGCAGCCTCGGGAGTGTTGCCGGGGAGCTGTTTTTT.